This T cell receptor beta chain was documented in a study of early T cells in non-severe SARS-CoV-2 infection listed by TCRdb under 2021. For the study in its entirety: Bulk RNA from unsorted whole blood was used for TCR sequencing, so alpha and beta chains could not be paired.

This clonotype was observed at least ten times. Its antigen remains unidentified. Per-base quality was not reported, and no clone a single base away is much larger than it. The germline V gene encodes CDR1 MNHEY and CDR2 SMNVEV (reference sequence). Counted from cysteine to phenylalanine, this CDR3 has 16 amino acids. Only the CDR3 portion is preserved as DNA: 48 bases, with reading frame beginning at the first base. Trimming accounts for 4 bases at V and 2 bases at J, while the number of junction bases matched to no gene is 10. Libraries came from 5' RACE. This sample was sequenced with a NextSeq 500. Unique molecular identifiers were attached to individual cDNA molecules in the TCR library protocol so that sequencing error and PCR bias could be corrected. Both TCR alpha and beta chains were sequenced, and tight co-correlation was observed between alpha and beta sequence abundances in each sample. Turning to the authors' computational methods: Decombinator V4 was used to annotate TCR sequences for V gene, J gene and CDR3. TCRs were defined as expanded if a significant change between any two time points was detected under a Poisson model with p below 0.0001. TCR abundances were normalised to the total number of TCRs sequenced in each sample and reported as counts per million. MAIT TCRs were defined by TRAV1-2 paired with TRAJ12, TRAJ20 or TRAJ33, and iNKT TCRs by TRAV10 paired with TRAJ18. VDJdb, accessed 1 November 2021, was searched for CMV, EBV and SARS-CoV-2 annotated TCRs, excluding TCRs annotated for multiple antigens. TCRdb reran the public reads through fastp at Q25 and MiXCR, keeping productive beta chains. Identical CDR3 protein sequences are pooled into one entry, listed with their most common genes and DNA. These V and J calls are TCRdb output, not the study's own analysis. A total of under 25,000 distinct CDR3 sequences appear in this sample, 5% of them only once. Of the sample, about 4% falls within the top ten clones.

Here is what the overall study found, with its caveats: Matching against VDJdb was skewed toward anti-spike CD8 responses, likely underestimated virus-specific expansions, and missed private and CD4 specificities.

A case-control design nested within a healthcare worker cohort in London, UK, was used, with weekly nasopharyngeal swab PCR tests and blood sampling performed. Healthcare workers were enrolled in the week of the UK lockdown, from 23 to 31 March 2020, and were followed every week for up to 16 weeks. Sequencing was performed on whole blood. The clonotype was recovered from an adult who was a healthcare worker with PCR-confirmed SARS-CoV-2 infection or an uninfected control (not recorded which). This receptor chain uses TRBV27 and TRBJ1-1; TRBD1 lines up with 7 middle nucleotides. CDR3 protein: CASSSRQGLGNTEAFF. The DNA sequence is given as TGTGCCAGCAGTTCCCGACAGGGTCTGGGAAACACTGAAGCTTTCTTT.